A single sample gave rise to the 8 T cell receptor beta chains below, sequenced in a study of cytomegalovirus exposure and HLA in healthy donors (dated by TCRdb to between 2016 and 2019). Libraries were made using the immunoSEQ multiplex PCR assay. For the multiplex PCR, a mixture combining 60 forward primers for TCR Vbeta segments and 13 reverse primers for TCR Jbeta segments was used. This immuneACCESS table, as held by TCRdb, lists in-frame sequences with V and J called but not all clones. Of the missing ones, under half trace to an unresolved V gene in checked studies; the others have no known cause. The sample table shows some 190,000 clones, and around nine tenths are seen once. The top ten hold under 2% of the sample. The sample comprised PBMCs. These TCRs come from a woman between 18 and 30 years old in good health and CMV-seronegative.

This chain connects TRBV29-1 to TRBJ1-2; D is uncertain. The CDR3 is 12 amino acids. The germline V gene has CDR1 SQVTM and CDR2 ANQGSEA. CDR3 in DNA: TGCGGTGGCAGGTCCGGCAACTATGGCTACACCTTC. This translates into CGGRSGNYGYTF.

This clone was counted only a few times. The chain is built from TRBV5-1 and TRBJ2-3; 8 nucleotides agree with TRBD2. Per the germline V gene, CDR1 is SGHRS and CDR2 is YFSETQ. J lost 6 bases, V lost 9 bases, and 9 bases had no gene match. The CDR3 has 13 amino acids. The CDR3: CATRSGSVDTQYF. CDR3 sequence (DNA): TGCGCCACCCGCAGCGGGAGCGTGGATACGCAGTATTTT.

This clone was detected once. This chain connects TRBV28 to TRBJ1-2; 7 positions agree with TRBD1. CDR1 and CDR2 (germline): MDHEN, SYDVKM. This CDR3 is built from 14 residues. Trimming removed 6 bases from V and 3 bases from J; junction bases left unmatched: 7. CDR3 in DNA: TGTGCCAGCAGCCCAGGGGGAAATCACTATGGCTACACCTTC. Protein: CASSPGGNHYGYTF.

Worth noting for this clone: The same CDR3 is also encoded by other DNA sequences in this sample. V is TRBV6-6 and J is TRBJ2-7, with D possibly TRBD2 on 5 matching bases. Trimming removed 3 bases from V and 5 bases from J, with 20 bases in between. CDR1 and CDR2 (germline): MNHNY, SVGAGI (reference sequence). This CDR3 has 16 amino acids. CDR3 nucleotide sequence: TGTGCCAGCAGTTATCACCGACCGGGGATGGGCGACGAGCAGTACTTC. Its translation is CASSYHRPGMGDEQYF.

The chain employs TRBV5-1 and TRBJ1-4, with TRBD1 identical over 7 bases. Unmatched junction bases numbered 6, after V lost 4 bases and J lost 0 bases. This CDR3 has 16 residues. The V gene's germline CDR1 is SGHRS and CDR2 YFSETQ. The CDR3 sequence is CASSGGTAATNEKLFF. The CDR3 coding sequence is TGCGCCAGCAGCGGAGGGACAGCAGCAACTAATGAAAAACTGTTTTTT.

The rearrangement uses TRBV7-9 and TRBJ2-1; 9 nucleotides agree with TRBD2. This CDR3 region has 15 residues. After removal of 0 bases from V and 13 bases from J, the junction contained 10 bases not matched to a gene. Germline assignment: CDR1 SEHNR and CDR2 FQNEAQ (reference sequence). CDR3 in DNA: TGTGCCAGCAGCTTAGCGACTAGCGGATACAACTATCAGTTCTTC. Amino acids: CASSLATSGYNYQFF.

The rearrangement joins TRBV6-5 to TRBJ2-5, with 7 bases identical to TRBD1. V dropped 5 bases and J dropped 5; count of bases not matched to a gene: 11. The CDR3 is made up of 15 amino acids. Germline V gene lookup returns CDR1 MNHEY and CDR2 SVGAGI. CDR3 bases: TGTGCCAGCAGTCGACGGGGACAGTTGACCGAGACCCAGTACTTC. Its translation is CASSRRGQLTETQYF.

The CDR3 DNA reads as TGTGCCAGCAGCCCCGAAAGAGGCGTTAGCGCAGATACGCAGTATTTT. This encodes CASSPERGVSADTQYF. The chain employs TRBV14 and TRBJ2-3; D is perhaps TRBD2 (5 bases). CDR3 length: 16 residues. V was shortened by 4 bases and J by 4 bases, with 18 bases between the two germline ends. Germline V gene lookup returns CDR1 SGHDN and CDR2 FVKESK. The whole variable domain, filled in from reference TRBV14 and TRBJ2-3, reads EAGVTQFPSHSVIEKGQTVTLRCDPISGHDNLYWYRRVMGKEIKFLLHFVKESKQDESGMPNNRFLAERTGGTYSTLKVQPAELEDSGVYFCASSPERGVSADTQYFGPGTRLTVL.